Shown below are 25 T cell receptor beta chains from a single sample sequenced in a study of spatial heterogeneity in lung cancer. The study's findings and limits: Tracking of tumor mutation counts was seen in expanded intratumoral alpha and beta TCR counts.

No cognate antigen is known for these TCRs. The time point was: sample taken at primary tumor resection. TCRdb reprocessed the 5' RACE reads via MiXCR and lists one record per CDR3 protein. The sample shows 9,500 to 10,000 distinct CDR3 sequences, 54% of them seen only once. The input for sequencing was lung tumor tissue, taken at surgery. These receptors all stem from a female donor with early-stage non-small cell lung cancer.

On this clonotype: The size of this beta chain means little, since it is a stray read in a library made for alpha chains. The chain uses TRBV12-3 or TRBV12-4 and TRBJ2-1; TRBD2 matches at 7 bases. The V gene end was trimmed by 1 base and the J gene end by 4 bases; junction bases not matched to a gene: 1. The CDR3 is made up of 14 amino acids. The CDR3 sequence is CASSLGRGYNEQFF. CDR3 nucleotide sequence: TGTGCCAGCAGTTTAGGGCGGGGGTACAATGAGCAGTTCTTC.

A remark on this clonotype: Little can be read into the size of this beta chain, an off-target read in a library designed for alpha chains. The rearrangement uses TRBV12-3 or TRBV12-4 and TRBJ1-2; D unresolved. There are 15 residues in the CDR3. V was pared by 3 bases and J by 2 bases, with 13 bases between. The CDR3: CASSLPRTRNYGYTF. The CDR3 region has the DNA TGTGCCAGCAGTTTGCCACGGACCAGGAACTATGGCTACACCTTC.

Concerning this clonotype itself: This beta chain represents an off-target read in a library built for alpha chains; its size is of limited meaning. V usage is TRBV20-1 and J usage is TRBJ2-7; TRBD2 aligns across 12 bases. The length of the CDR3 is 14 residues. Looked up from germline, CDR1 is DFQATT and CDR2 is SNEGSKA (reference sequence). With 5 bases clipped from V and 7 bases from J, the junction kept 9 bases outside the gene matches. The CDR3 bases are TGCAGTGCTGCGCGGACTAGCGGGATTGGGGAGCAGTACTTC. Residues: CSAARTSGIGEQYF.

Turning to this clonotype: Being off target in a library aimed at alpha chains, this beta chain has a size of little meaning. This sequence joins TRBV9 and TRBJ2-1; D is undetermined. Trimming took 5 bases from V and 0 from J, leaving 6 bases between them. The CDR3 runs 13 residues. Germline CDR1 reads SGDLS; CDR2 reads YYNGEE. CDR3 in amino acids: CASSVDSYNEQFF. The CDR3 DNA follows: TGTGCCAGCAGTGTGGACTCCTACAATGAGCAGTTCTTC.

This clonotype was seen only a few times. For a library built for alpha chains, this beta chain is a stray read; little rests on its size. The chain uses TRBV7-6 and TRBJ1-1; unclear D gene. The CDR3 totals 14 residues. Germline lookup yields CDR1 SGHVS and CDR2 FNYEAQ. V shed 8 bases and J shed 7 bases, with 20 bases lying between them. CDR3 nucleotide sequence: TGTGCCAGCCGACCAAACCCTCAGGCAATTGAAGCTTTCTTT. Protein product: CASRPNPQAIEAFF.

Points on this clonotype: Since the library was made to target alpha chains, this beta chain is a stray read and its abundance is not meaningful. This sequence joins TRBV28 and TRBJ1-2, with 8 bases matching TRBD1. The CDR3 is 13 residues long. V lost 3 bases and J lost 12; bases outside the gene matches: 9. Germline CDR1 reads MDHEN; CDR2 reads SYDVKM. In nucleotides, the CDR3 is TGTGCCAGCAGTTTCCAGGGGGCGAAAGTCCACACCTTC. Its translation is CASSFQGAKVHTF.

In regard to this clonotype: Because this beta chain is a stray read in a library intended to capture alpha chains, its abundance should not be given much weight. The rearrangement joins TRBV7-9 to TRBJ2-7; 7 positions match TRBD1. The V gene's germline CDR1 is SEHNR and CDR2 FQNEAQ (reference sequence). J was trimmed by 3 bases and V by 4 bases; bases with no gene match: 6. The length of the CDR3 is 14 residues. CDR3 amino acids: CASSSRQGSYEQYF. In DNA form, the CDR3 reads TGTGCCAGCAGCTCCAGACAGGGCAGCTACGAGCAGTACTTC. Full variable domain (missing parts from reference TRBV7-9 and TRBJ2-7): DTGVSQNPRHKITKRGQNVTFRCDPISEHNRLYWYRQTLGQGPEFLTYFQNEAQLEKSRLLSDRFSAERPKGSFSTLEIQRTEQGDSAMYLCASSSRQGSYEQYFGPGTRLTVT.

As for this clonotype: In a library made to pick up alpha chains, this beta chain is a stray read with a size that means little. The chain is built from TRBV7-2 and TRBJ1-2; no clear D. This CDR3 is built from 12 residues. V was shortened by 3 bases and J by 8 bases, with 10 bases between the two germline ends. The germline CDR1 and CDR2 sequences are SGHTA and FQGNSA. CDR3 sequence: CASSFRSLGYTF. As DNA, the CDR3 is TGTGCCAGCAGCTTTCGCAGTTTGGGCTACACCTTC. Supplemented by reference TRBV7-2 and TRBJ1-2, the full variable domain reads GAGVSQSPSNKVTEKGKDVELRCDPISGHTALYWYRQSLGQGLEFLIYFQGNSAPDKSGLPSDRFSAERTGGSVSTLTIQRTQQEDSAVYLCASSFRSLGYTFGSGTRLTVV.

On this clonotype: This beta chain represents an off-target read in a library built for alpha chains; its size is of limited meaning. CDR3 coding DNA: TGTGCCAGCAGCAACAGGGGCAGGGAAAAACTGTTTTTT. Translating gives CASSNRGREKLFF. This rearrangement joins TRBV5-5 to TRBJ1-4, with TRBD1 identical over 7 bases. In germline, CDR1 is SGHKS, CDR2 YYEKEE (reference sequence). V shed 4 bases and J 8 bases; nucleotides not matched to a gene: 5. This CDR3 spans 13 amino acids.

A single count supports this clonotype. As an off-target read in a library built for alpha chains, this beta chain has a frequency of little significance. The V gene is TRBV6-1, the J gene TRBJ1-6; D is perhaps TRBD1 (6 bases). CDR3 length equals 13 residues. CDR1 is MNHNS and CDR2 is SASEGT in the germline V gene. V lost 6 bases and J 7 bases, leaving 10 bases between the germline ends. Here the CDR3 DNA reads TGTGCCAGCAGAGGGGGGTGGAATTCACCCCTCCACTTT. This encodes CASRGGWNSPLHF.

This clonotype has more than one count but fewer than ten. A library made for alpha chains picked up this beta chain off target, so its size means little. This sequence joins TRBV29-1 and TRBJ1-1; 9 bases line up with TRBD1. CDR1 and CDR2 from the germline V gene are SQVTM and ANQGSEA. The CDR3 runs 13 residues. V shed 5 bases and J 10 bases; nucleotides not matched to a gene: 11. CDR3 sequence: CSVPGQGFERAFF. In nucleotides, the CDR3 is TGCAGCGTTCCGGGACAGGGTTTCGAAAGAGCTTTCTTT.

Note on this clonotype: Because this beta chain is a stray read in a library intended to capture alpha chains, its abundance should not be given much weight. The chain has TRBV18 and TRBJ2-1; no definite D call. There are 15 residues in the CDR3. The germline V gene encodes CDR1 KGHSH and CDR2 LQKENI. V gave up 6 bases and J gave up 4 bases, with 16 bases separating them. For the CDR3, the DNA is TGTGCCAGCTCTGAGGTGGCAGCCCGATACAATGAGCAGTTCTTC. As protein: CASSEVAARYNEQFF.

This clonotype appeared a single time. In a library made to pick up alpha chains, this beta chain is a stray read with a size that means little. CDR3 DNA: TGTGCCAGCGGGGGGGACTATGGCTACACCTTC. This codes for CASGGDYGYTF. The chain uses TRBV7-9 and TRBJ1-2, with a tentative D call TRBD1 (5 bases). This CDR3 spans 11 amino acids. The germline CDR1 and CDR2 sequences are SEHNR and FQNEAQ (reference sequence). V was trimmed by 8 bases and J by 3 bases, leaving 7 bases between them.

A remark on this clonotype: Since it is a stray read in a library aimed at alpha chains, this beta chain has a size that is not meaningful. This rearrangement joins TRBV20-1 to TRBJ1-2, with 8 positions matching TRBD1. After removal of 6 bases from V and 2 bases from J, the junction contained 5 bases not matched to a gene. The length of the CDR3 is 13 residues. The germline CDR1 and CDR2 sequences are DFQATT and SNEGSKA (reference sequence). The CDR3 DNA is TGCAGTGCAAGACAGGGGACCAACTATGGCTACACCTTC. Its protein is CSARQGTNYGYTF.

For this clonotype: This beta chain is a stray read from a library made for alpha chains; its abundance is not meaningful. CDR3 sequence: CASSYRSLDRGLPYGYTF. CDR3 DNA sequence: TGTGCCAGCAGTTACCGAAGCCTCGACAGGGGCCTACCATATGGCTACACCTTC. The chain links TRBV6-5 to TRBJ1-2; 8 bases are shared with TRBD1. This CDR3 has 18 amino acids. After removal of 2 bases from V and 5 bases from J, the junction contained 16 bases not matched to a gene. The germline V gene has CDR1 MNHEY and CDR2 SVGAGI.

This clonotype turned up a few times. This beta chain is off target for a library built for alpha chains, so its abundance means little. The V call is TRBV4-2, the J call TRBJ2-3; a possible D gene is TRBD1 (7 bases). Germline values: CDR1 LGHNA, CDR2 YNFKEQ. The ends were cut back, 0 bases at V and 3 bases at J, with 16 bases in the middle. This CDR3 contains 17 residues. Written as DNA, the CDR3 is TGTGCCAGCAGCCAAGATGGTGAGGGGGCGGGAACAGATACGCAGTATTTT. Protein sequence: CASSQDGEGAGTDTQYF.

This clonotype was seen only once. This beta chain appears as a stray read in a library generated for alpha chains; its size is not informative. The chain uses TRBV7-9 and TRBJ1-2; TRBD1 is a possible D gene (6 bases). Trimming took 4 bases from V and 8 from J, leaving 17 bases between them. Germline V gives CDR1 SEHNR, CDR2 FQNEAQ (reference sequence). This CDR3 is 14 amino acids long. The DNA for the CDR3 is TGTGCCAGCAGCTCCAACACAGGGTTAGAGGGCTACACCTTC. Its translation is CASSSNTGLEGYTF.

In its sample, this clonotype was seen once. The library was prepared for alpha chains; this beta chain is a stray read, so its frequency means little. The chain recombines TRBV5-1 with TRBJ2-7, with 10 positions matching TRBD1. The CDR3 contains 16 residues. Per germline, CDR1 SGHRS and CDR2 YFSETQ. The trim removed 7 bases at V and 5 bases at J, leaving 15 bases unmatched. CDR3 bases: TGCGCCAGCCCTACCTTTCCGGGACAGGGGATCGACGAGCAGTACTTC. Translating it yields CASPTFPGQGIDEQYF.

To note about this clonotype: This beta chain appears as a stray read in a library generated for alpha chains; its size is not informative. The chain recombines TRBV12-3 or TRBV12-4 with TRBJ1-6; 7 nucleotides agree with TRBD1. The CDR3 runs to 14 residues. The V segment lost 6 bases and the J segment 5 bases; nucleotides outside the gene matches: 4. This chain's CDR3 is CASRPGGDNSPLHF. The CDR3 DNA follows: TGTGCCAGCAGGCCAGGGGGTGATAATTCACCCCTCCACTTT.

This clonotype was detected a few times. As an off-target read in a library built for alpha chains, this beta chain has a frequency of little significance. This rearrangement joins TRBV6-5 to TRBJ2-6; a weak D match, TRBD1 (5 bases). Trimming left V 0 bases short and J 0 bases short, with 15 bases between. Germline V gene lookup returns CDR1 MNHEY and CDR2 SVGAGI. The CDR3 length is 19 residues. CDR3 sequence reads: CASSYSNRLAFSGANVLTF. Written as DNA, the CDR3 is TGTGCCAGCAGTTACTCGAACAGGCTCGCTTTCTCTGGGGCCAACGTCCTGACTTTC.

This clonotype was found a few times. As an off-target read in a library built for alpha chains, this beta chain has a frequency of little significance. The CDR3 reads CASSSGQWDEQYF. The CDR3 nucleotides are TGCGCCAGCAGCTCCGGACAGTGGGACGAGCAGTACTTC. The chain joins TRBV5-1 to TRBJ2-7, with a possible D match to TRBD1 (6 bases). CDR3 length: 13 amino acids. Germline V gene sequence: CDR1 SGHRS, CDR2 YFSETQ. The V end was cut by 3 bases, the J end by 5 bases, with 12 bases between.

In regard to this clonotype: The library was built for alpha chains, so this beta chain is an off-target read and its size means little. This chain connects TRBV9 to TRBJ1-2; D ambiguous. There are 14 residues in the CDR3. Per germline, CDR1 SGDLS and CDR2 YYNGEE. V lost 4 bases to trimming and J lost 4 bases, with 14 bases between them. The CDR3 DNA follows: TGTGCCAGCAGCCCCCGACAAGCCCTCTATGGCTACACCTTC. This gives the protein CASSPRQALYGYTF.

Of note for this clonotype: Being off target in a library aimed at alpha chains, this beta chain has a size of little meaning. The chain employs TRBV20-1 and TRBJ2-4, with D uncertain. V lost 7 bases to trimming and J lost 0 bases, with 4 bases between them. CDR1 and CDR2 from the germline V gene are DFQATT and SNEGSKA (reference sequence). This CDR3 has 11 residues. CDR3 amino acids: CSVPAKNIQYF. DNA of the CDR3: TGCAGTGTTCCAGCCAAAAACATTCAGTACTTC.

Worth noting for this clonotype: The size of this beta chain means little, since it is a stray read in a library made for alpha chains. The chain is built from TRBV12-3 or TRBV12-4 and TRBJ1-5, with D uncertain. V shed 2 bases and J shed 4 bases, with 9 bases lying between them. The CDR3 spans 14 residues. CDR3 DNA sequence: TGTGCCAGCAGTTTATCCAGCCTTAATCAGCCCCAGCATTTT. Translation: CASSLSSLNQPQHF.

Of note for this clonotype: In a library made to pick up alpha chains, this beta chain is a stray read with a size that means little. This chain links TRBV2 with TRBJ1-6; D call uncertain. V lost 7 bases, J lost 0 bases, and 10 bases lay in between. The germline V gene has CDR1 SNHLY and CDR2 FYNNEI. The CDR3 is 15 amino acids. The CDR3 DNA reads as TGTGCCAGCAAAAGTCTTAGCTCCTATAATTCACCCCTCCACTTT. Its protein product is CASKSLSSYNSPLHF.